The 11 T cell receptor beta chains listed next were all sequenced from one sample in a study of post-analysis software for immune sequencing data. Study results and limitations: TRBV5-6, TRBV5-1 and TRBV20-1 belonged to a set of a handful of TRBV segments that were more frequent in patients than controls.

Their target antigens are unknown. Carried by the TCR beta cDNA libraries were unique molecular identifiers. One entry per CDR3 protein results from TCRdb running MiXCR on the PCR reads. The data show approximately 770,000 distinct CDR3 sequences, under 60% seen once. The sequencing sample was made of blood. These receptors originate from a girl aged 5-17 years with multiple sclerosis.

This clonotype was observed a handful of times. The V gene is TRBV10-3, the J gene TRBJ2-1; 11 bases fit TRBD2. This CDR3 comprises 15 residues. Germline CDR1 reads ENHRY; CDR2 reads SYGVKD. With V trimmed by 5 bases and J by 10 bases, 10 bases remained unmatched. The CDR3 protein is CAISQWLAGGGEQFF. Here the CDR3 DNA reads TGTGCCATCAGTCAATGGCTAGCGGGAGGAGGGGAGCAGTTCTTC.

This clonotype was detected a few times. The chain couples TRBV24-1 to TRBJ2-7; 7 bases map to TRBD1. V was clipped by 4 bases and J by 4 bases; unmatched bases: 3. There are 13 residues in the CDR3. Germline CDR1 is KGHDR and CDR2 is SFDVKD. CDR3: CATSESQGYEQYF. CDR3 DNA sequence: TGTGCCACCAGTGAATCACAGGGGTACGAGCAGTACTTC.

The chain links TRBV9 to TRBJ2-7; 9 bases align to TRBD2. The J call is in doubt because the DNA end fits TRBJ2-5 better. Germline assignment: CDR1 SGDLS and CDR2 YYNGEE. The CDR3 is 15 amino acids. DNA for the CDR3: TGTGCCAGCAGCGGAGGGACTAGCTGGAGGGAGACCCAGTACTTC. Its translation is CASSGGTSWRETQYF.

Here the CDR3 reads CSAPGSTSGNYNEQFF. In nucleotides, the CDR3 is TGCAGTGCTCCAGGATCAACTAGCGGGAATTACAATGAGCAGTTCTTC. V and J are TRBV20-1 and TRBJ2-1, with 10 positions matching TRBD2. Germline V gene sequence: CDR1 DFQATT, CDR2 SNEGSKA (reference sequence). The CDR3 spans 16 residues. The ends lost 5 bases at V and 4 bases at J; junction bases unmatched: 11.

This chain joins TRBV28 and TRBJ2-5; tentative D call: TRBD2 (6 bases). The germline CDR1 and CDR2 sequences are MDHEN and SYDVKM. The ends were cut back, 3 bases at V and 5 bases at J, with 13 bases in the middle. The CDR3 loop spans 14 amino acids. CDR3 DNA sequence: TGTGCCAGCAGTTTTCGTAGCGGCCGGGAGACCCAGTACTTC. This codes for CASSFRSGRETQYF. The full variable domain, in which reference TRBV28 and TRBJ2-5 provide the parts outside the CDR3, is DVKVTQSSRYLVKRTGEKVFLECVQDMDHENMFWYRQDPGLGLRLIYFSYDVKMKEKGDIPEGYSVSREKKERFSLILESASTNQTSMYLCASSFRSGRETQYFGPGTRLLVL.

This chain joins TRBV20-1 and TRBJ2-7; TRBD2 agrees at 12 bases. The trim removed 5 bases at V and 5 bases at J, leaving 10 bases unmatched. The CDR3 totals 15 residues. CDR1 is DFQATT, CDR2 SNEGSKA, per germline (reference sequence). Written as DNA, the CDR3 is TGCAGTGCTTCAGGGCTAGCGGGAGGGCCCCACGAGCAGTACTTC. It codes for CSASGLAGGPHEQYF.

In its sample, this clonotype was seen a few times. The gene calls are TRBV12-3 or TRBV12-4 and TRBJ2-1; a possible D gene is TRBD2 (5 bases). V was clipped by 0 bases and J by 0 bases, with 15 bases between them. This CDR3 has 18 residues. Here the CDR3 DNA reads TGTGCCAGCAGTTTAGCTCCGGTCGGGATGAGCTCCTACAATGAGCAGTTCTTC. This gives the protein CASSLAPVGMSSYNEQFF.

This chain connects TRBV25-1 to TRBJ2-1, with D perhaps TRBD2 (6 bases). The V and J ends lost 8 bases and 4 bases respectively, with 12 bases between them. Germline V lookup: CDR1 MGHDK, CDR2 SYGVNS. The CDR3 loop spans 13 amino acids. The CDR3 coding sequence is TGTGCCAGCGATCCTGGGGGGTACAATGAGCAGTTCTTC. Translation gives CASDPGGYNEQFF. The whole variable domain, filled in from reference TRBV25-1 and TRBJ2-1, reads EADIYQTPRYLVIGTGKKITLECSQTMGHDKMYWYQQDPGMELHLIHYSYGVNSTEKGDLSSESTVSRIRTEHFPLTLESARPSHTSQYLCASDPGGYNEQFFGPGTRLTVL.

A few counts support this clonotype. The chain carries TRBV4-3 and TRBJ2-5; D not certain. The V end was cut by 0 bases, the J end by 13 bases, with 15 bases between. CDR1 is LGHNA, CDR2 YSLEER, per germline. This CDR3 comprises 13 residues. CDR3 sequence (DNA): TGCGCCAGCAGCCAAGATCAGGCCGGAGTTCGGTACTTC. Translating it yields CASSQDQAGVRYF.

Written as DNA, the CDR3 is TGCAGTGCTAGAAAAGGGGGACAGGAGGAGACCCAGTACTTC. As protein: CSARKGGQEETQYF. The chain has TRBV20-1 and TRBJ2-5; 8 bases align to TRBD1. J was trimmed by 5 bases and V by 2 bases; bases with no gene match: 7. CDR3 length: 14 amino acids. Germline values: CDR1 DFQATT, CDR2 SNEGSKA (reference sequence).

The CDR3 coding sequence is TGCAGTGCTAGAGATCAGGGACTAGCGGCCTCAGAGCAGTACTTC. Translated: CSARDQGLAASEQYF. The chain employs TRBV20-1 and TRBJ2-7; the match to TRBD2 covers 11 bases. This CDR3 is 15 amino acids long. The germline V gene encodes CDR1 DFQATT and CDR2 SNEGSKA (reference sequence). The junction had 8 bases not matched to a gene; V was cut back by 0 bases and J by 7 bases.